This TCR beta chain was captured by sequencing in a study of shared clonotypes between healthy human individuals. Study at large: Every donor yielded three CD4 naive, three CD4 memory, two CD8 naive and one CD8 memory plate.

The germline CDR1 and CDR2 sequences are SGDLS and YYNGEE. Trimming cost V 0 bases and J 4 bases, with 11 bases left between them. The CDR3 loop spans 15 amino acids. Study-wide points: What limited the represented genetic and exposure-history diversity was the small number of donors. Clonotype sharing levels among donors were expected to vary with sequencing depth. Sampling involved blood alone; tissue repertoires likely differ.

Sequenced by immunoSEQ multiplex PCR; TCRdb stores in-frame clones only, minus some. Of 2 million to 3 million clones listed, 90% to 95% were seen once; the top ten hold around 0.14%. Comments on this clone: Antigen unknown.

The rearrangement links TRBV9 to TRBJ1-3; D unclear. The origin of this receptor is a man younger than 35 in good health. Sequenced material: naive CD4+ T cells sorted from blood. The subset here: CD45RA+ positively selected. The CDR3 bases are TGTGCCAGCAGCGTAGAAGGTACAGCCGGAAACACCATATATTTT. Residues: CASSVEGTAGNTIYF.